Listed below are T cell receptor beta chains from one sample, sequenced in a study of control samples from healthy donors and cancer patients. Sequencing was performed with immunoSEQ multiplex PCR; in TCRdb, only in-frame clones are kept and a portion is missing. The sample includes approximately 76,000 clones, 84% of them seen just once. The sequenced material came from PBMCs. The origin of the receptors is a man aged 60 to 75 with head and neck cancer. Each CDR3 is given with its conserved first and last residue. Fields, in order: V gene, J gene, D gene, CDR3 protein. The D gene is left open where the match is weak.

TRBV5-1,TRBJ2-2,TRBD2,CASSSGLAGGVGELFF
TRBV18,TRBJ2-7,TRBD1,CASSPGQQTYEQYF
TRBV5-1,TRBJ1-3,TRBD1,CASSLAWDRSSSGNTIYF
TRBV5-1,TRBJ2-7,TRBD2,CASSTGLAYFSYEQYF
TRBV7-9,TRBJ1-2,.,CASSLGTAYGYTF
TRBV2,TRBJ1-1,TRBD1,CASSEGTGVLGTEAFF
TRBV28,TRBJ2-5,TRBD2,CASQTSGRSETQYF
TRBV28,TRBJ1-4,.,CASSPPGEGDEKLFF
TRBV18,TRBJ1-5,.,CASSPAAVNQPQHF
TRBV21-1,TRBJ2-1,.,CASSIGTSDYNEQFF
TRBV27,TRBJ2-3,.,CASSLLGTDTQYF
TRBV6-2/TRBV6-3,TRBJ1-2,.,CASSYSGQTYGYTF
TRBV7-9,TRBJ1-1,.,CASSRPGTANTEAFF
TRBV5-1,TRBJ2-3,TRBD2,CASSSGLAGESDTQYF
TRBV18,TRBJ2-1,TRBD2,CASSDTGTSSHNEQFF
TRBV7-9,TRBJ1-1,.,CASSLVSSVEAFF
TRBV6-1,TRBJ1-4,.,CASSEGTASNEKLFF
TRBV7-9,TRBJ2-1,.,CASSPRLQRLYNEQFF
TRBV10-3,TRBJ2-1,.,CAIRAGSYYNEQFF
TRBV6-4,TRBJ2-1,TRBD2,CASNDPGTSEKYNEQFF
TRBV27,TRBJ2-2,TRBD2,CASSPLGLAGNTGELFF
TRBV10-3,TRBJ2-7,.,CAIMAGGSEGHEQYF
TRBV12-5,TRBJ2-4,TRBD1,CASGFVSPLWDRGRAKNIQYF
TRBV7-2,TRBJ1-1,.,CASSLGRGSGFNTEAFF
TRBV18,TRBJ1-4,.,CASSPTRGDPNEKLFF
TRBV18,TRBJ2-3,.,CASSLQNPLSLAADTQYF
TRBV27,TRBJ2-6,.,CASSPLLQGSGANVLTF
TRBV25-1,TRBJ2-2,.,CASSDTAGNTGELFF
TRBV6-5,TRBJ1-3,TRBD1,CASSSTGGRHTIYF
TRBV20-1,TRBJ2-3,.,CSASAADTQYF
TRBV5-1,TRBJ2-5,.,CASSLDRMYQETQYF
TRBV19,TRBJ2-6,TRBD1,CASSIDRGTGGVNVLTF
TRBV27,TRBJ2-7,.,CASRLTENSYEQYF
TRBV6-5,TRBJ1-1,TRBD1,CASSLLQGGGTEAFF
TRBV3-1/TRBV3-2,TRBJ2-7,.,CASSYYPGQVYEQYF
TRBV28,TRBJ2-7,.,CASGYQGQYEQYF
TRBV27,TRBJ2-3,.,CASSFGQRSQYTQYF
TRBV19,TRBJ2-1,TRBD2,CASKNFWTSGSNEQFF
TRBV5-1,TRBJ2-1,TRBD2,CASSNGLAGIDSSYNEQFF
TRBV24-1,TRBJ2-3,TRBD2,CATSDPGGGEGTDTQYF
TRBV5-5,TRBJ2-6,.,CASSFYSTGANVLTF
TRBV6-5,TRBJ2-7,TRBD1,CASIYLGTGDHEQYF
TRBV28,TRBJ2-5,TRBD2,CASSLLKPGLALQTQYF
TRBV7-9,TRBJ2-7,.,CASSRGGRNYEQYF
TRBV7-9,TRBJ1-2,.,CASSFAGGQVYGYTF
TRBV7-2,TRBJ2-1,TRBD2,CASSPQTSFDEQFF
TRBV5-1,TRBJ2-7,TRBD1,CASRFGQGSEQYF
TRBV19,TRBJ1-5,.,CASSTTGSYQPQHF
TRBV19,TRBJ1-4,.,CASIGTRGGNEKLFF
TRBV7-9,TRBJ1-2,.,CASSSQGSIGYTF
TRBV5-1,TRBJ1-2,.,CASSLGWEADGYTF
TRBV5-8,TRBJ2-3,TRBD1,CASRPRTGEDTQYF
TRBV27,TRBJ1-2,.,CASSPQGFNYGYTF
TRBV5-8,TRBJ1-1,.,CASSHNRETEAFF
TRBV28,TRBJ2-2,TRBD2,CASSLPTALRTSGRMGTGELFF
TRBV19,TRBJ2-7,TRBD2,CASSTGLAGESEQYF
TRBV2,TRBJ1-1,TRBD1,CASSYRGSMNTEAFF
TRBV11-2,TRBJ2-7,.,CASSFRARDEQYF
TRBV15,TRBJ1-5,.,CATSRAVGSNQPQHF
TRBV5-1,TRBJ1-4,TRBD1,CASSDGQGARNEKLFF